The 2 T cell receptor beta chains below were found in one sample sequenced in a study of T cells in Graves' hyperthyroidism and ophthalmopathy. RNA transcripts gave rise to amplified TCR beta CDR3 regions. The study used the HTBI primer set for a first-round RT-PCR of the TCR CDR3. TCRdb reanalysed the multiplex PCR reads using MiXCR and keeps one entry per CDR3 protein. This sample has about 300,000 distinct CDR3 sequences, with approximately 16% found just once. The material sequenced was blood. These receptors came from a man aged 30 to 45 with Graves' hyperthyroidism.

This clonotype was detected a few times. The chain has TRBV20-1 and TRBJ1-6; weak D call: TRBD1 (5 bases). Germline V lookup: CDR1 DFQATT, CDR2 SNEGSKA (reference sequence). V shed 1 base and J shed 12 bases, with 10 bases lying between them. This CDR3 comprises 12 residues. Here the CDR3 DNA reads TGCAGTGCTAGAGCGGGGGGGAGACCCCTCCACTTT. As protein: CSARAGGRPLHF.

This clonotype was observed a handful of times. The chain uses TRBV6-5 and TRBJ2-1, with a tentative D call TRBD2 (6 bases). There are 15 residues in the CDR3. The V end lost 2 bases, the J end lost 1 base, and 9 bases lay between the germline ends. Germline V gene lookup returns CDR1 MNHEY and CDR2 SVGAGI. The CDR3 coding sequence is TGTGCCAGCAGTTACAGGGCGGGATCCTACAATGAGCAGTTCTTC. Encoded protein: CASSYRAGSYNEQFF.